This T cell receptor beta chain emerged from a study of blood T cells in healthy people across ages (dated by TCRdb to about 2015). For the wider study: In model experiments, template switching captured roughly one uniquely barcoded TCR beta cDNA molecule for every two T cells. The study measured age-related changes in TCR beta repertoire diversity using deep sequencing normalized with unique cDNA molecular identifiers. Using the same blood draw, the study looked at two additional independent replicas of 1 million unique cDNA reads for two donors, one aged 18 to 30 and the other aged 80 or older. Donors of different ages were randomly distributed across sequencing lanes to avoid experimental bias. The donors were split into four age groups: young (average about 15 years), middle-aged (around 37), aged (over 55) and long-lived (under 85).

The library was generated by 5' RACE. TCRdb lists the instrument as Illumina HiSeq 2500. A second roughly 6 to 11 cycle PCR used a sample-barcoded 5' primer and a J-beta primer mix. A template-switch 5' adaptor carrying 12 random nucleotides introduced a unique molecular identifier onto each TCR beta cDNA molecule. At least 2.5 million CDR3-containing paired-end reads were obtained from each sample. First-strand cDNA synthesis was performed from all RNA using the Mint cDNA synthesis kit, with priming by a TRBC-specific oligonucleotide. Following uracil-DNA glycosylase treatment, a first 18-cycle PCR with universal primers M1SS and BC2_uni_R was performed on all cDNA. The authors processed their data as follows. For normalization, 1 million high-quality reads were randomly selected from each sample, with every read carrying a distinct molecular identifier. Instead of being binned into consensus sequences, reads with shared molecular identifiers were discarded. MiTCR, set to a Q25 quality threshold and the strictest error-elimination algorithm, was used for CDR3 identification, clonotype clustering and error correction. A nonparametric unseen species model using Euler transformation provided a lower-bound estimate of total TCR beta diversity. In-frame beta chains were kept once TCRdb had trimmed the public reads at Q25 with fastp and called clones with MiXCR. Each record represents a unique CDR3 protein, reported with the most common genes and DNA among its rows. The V and J calls here are based on TCRdb, not the publication. Present in this sample are 850,000 to 1,300,000 distinct CDR3 sequences, 35% to 55% of which were seen just once. The ten top clones hold approximately 17% of the sample.

Turning to this clonotype: Its antigen is unknown. No much larger clonotype is one base removed from it; base qualities were not supplied.

The approximately 41 donors, aged about 6 to 100 years, were systemically healthy Caucasian individuals from Russia. Each donor gave roughly 9 milliliters of peripheral blood, drawn into EDTA-treated Vacutainer tubes. Ficoll-Paque density-gradient centrifugation was used to isolate PBMCs, with at least 6 million obtained per sample. Trizol reagent was used to extract total RNA from the PBMCs, yielding at least 6 micrograms per sample. Naive CD45RAhigh/CD27high T cell percentages were measured by flow cytometry on a PBMC aliquot from every donor. Study-wide findings and limitations: Compared with the aged group, more naive CD4+ T cells, fewer expanded clones and increased TCR diversity were shown by the long-lived group, suggesting age selection. The CMV infection status of donors was not known, potentially confounding age-related changes in expanded clonotypes. As age increased, observed TCR beta diversity per million T cells dropped in a roughly linear way, and a significant reduction was already evident by age 40. Observed TCR beta diversity correlated strongly with the percentage of naive T cells measured by flow cytometry. Estimates of total diversity based on one million sequenced T cells were regarded as lower bounds and as underestimates. Bulk unsorted PBMC profiling prevented conclusive comparison of naive and antigen-experienced compartments.

The source is a woman aged 55-69 years in good health. The sequenced sample was blood.

The CDR3 is CASSRVTGETQYF. The bases read TGTGCCAGCAGTCGGGTGACCGGGGAGACCCAGTACTTC. The sequence is built from TRBV25-1 and TRBJ2-7; the D segment cannot be called with confidence. The J call may be incorrect, as the DNA end agrees better with TRBJ2-5. The germline V gene supplies CDR1 MGHDK and CDR2 SYGVNS. Including the terminal cysteine and phenylalanine, the CDR3 comprises 13 residues. Only the CDR3 part of the read is kept: 39 bases, read in frame from the first base.